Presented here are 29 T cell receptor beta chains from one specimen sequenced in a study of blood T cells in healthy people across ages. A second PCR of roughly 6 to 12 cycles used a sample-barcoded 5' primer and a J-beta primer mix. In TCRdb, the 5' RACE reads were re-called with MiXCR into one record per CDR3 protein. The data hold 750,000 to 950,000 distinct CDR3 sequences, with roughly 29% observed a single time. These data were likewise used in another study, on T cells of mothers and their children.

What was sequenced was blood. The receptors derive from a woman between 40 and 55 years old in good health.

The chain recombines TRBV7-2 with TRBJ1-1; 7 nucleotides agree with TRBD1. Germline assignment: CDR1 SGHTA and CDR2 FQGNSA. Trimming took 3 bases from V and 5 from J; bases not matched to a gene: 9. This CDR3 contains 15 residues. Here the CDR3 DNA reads TGTGCCAGCAGCTTCGGGGGCAGGGGGGAAACTGAAGCTTTCTTT. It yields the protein CASSFGGRGETEAFF.

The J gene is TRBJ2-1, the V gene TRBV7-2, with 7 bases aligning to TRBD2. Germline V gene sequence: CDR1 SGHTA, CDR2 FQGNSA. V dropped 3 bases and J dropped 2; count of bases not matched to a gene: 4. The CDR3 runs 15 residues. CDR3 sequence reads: CASSFLAATYNEQFF. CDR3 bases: TGTGCCAGCAGCTTCCTAGCGGCGACCTACAATGAGCAGTTCTTC.

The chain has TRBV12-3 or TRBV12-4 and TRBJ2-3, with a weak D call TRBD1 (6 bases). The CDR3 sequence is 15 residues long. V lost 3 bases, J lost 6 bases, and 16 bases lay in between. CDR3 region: CASSFSGAISDTQYF. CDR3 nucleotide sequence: TGTGCCAGCAGTTTTTCAGGGGCAATATCGGATACGCAGTATTTT.

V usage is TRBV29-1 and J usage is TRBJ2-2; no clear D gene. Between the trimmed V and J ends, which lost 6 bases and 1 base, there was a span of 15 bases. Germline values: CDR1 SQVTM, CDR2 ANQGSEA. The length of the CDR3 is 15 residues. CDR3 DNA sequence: TGCAGCGTGTCCCCCGAAGGCCTGAACACCGGGGAGCTGTTTTTT. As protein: CSVSPEGLNTGELFF.

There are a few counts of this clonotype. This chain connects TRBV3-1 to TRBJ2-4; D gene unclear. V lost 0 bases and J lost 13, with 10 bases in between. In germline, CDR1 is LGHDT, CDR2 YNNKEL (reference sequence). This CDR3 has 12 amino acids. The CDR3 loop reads CASSQEQRQQYF. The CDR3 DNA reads TGTGCCAGCAGCCAAGAGCAACGGCAGCAGTACTTC. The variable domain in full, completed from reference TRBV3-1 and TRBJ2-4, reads DTAVSQTPKYLVTQMGNDKSIKCEQNLGHDTMYWYKQDSKKFLKIMFSYNNKELIINETVPNRFSPKSPDKAHLNLHINSLELGDSAVYFCASSQEQRQQYFGAGTRLSVL.

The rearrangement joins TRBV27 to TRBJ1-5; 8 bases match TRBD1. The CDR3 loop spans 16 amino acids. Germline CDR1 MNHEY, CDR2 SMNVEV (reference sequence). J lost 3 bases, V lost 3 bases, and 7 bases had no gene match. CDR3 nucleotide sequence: TGTGCCAGCAGTTTCTGGGGGACAGGCAACAATCAGCCCCAGCATTTT. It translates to CASSFWGTGNNQPQHF.

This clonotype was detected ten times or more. CDR3 sequence (DNA): TGCAGTGCTAGGCTCAGGGCTAACTATGGCTACACCTTC. This sequence encodes CSARLRANYGYTF. The chain has TRBV20-1 and TRBJ1-2, with a possible D match to TRBD1 (5 bases). Trimming took off 3 bases at V and 0 bases at J, with 8 bases between the two ends. The CDR3 sequence is 13 residues long. From germline, CDR1 is DFQATT and CDR2 SNEGSKA (reference sequence).

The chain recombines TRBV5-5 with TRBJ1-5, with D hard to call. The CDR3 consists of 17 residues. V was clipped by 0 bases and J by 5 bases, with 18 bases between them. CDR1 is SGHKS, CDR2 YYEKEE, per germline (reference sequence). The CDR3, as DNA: TGTGCCAGCAGCTTGGAACTGCGACGGATAAATGATCAGCCCCAGCATTTT. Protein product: CASSLELRRINDQPQHF.

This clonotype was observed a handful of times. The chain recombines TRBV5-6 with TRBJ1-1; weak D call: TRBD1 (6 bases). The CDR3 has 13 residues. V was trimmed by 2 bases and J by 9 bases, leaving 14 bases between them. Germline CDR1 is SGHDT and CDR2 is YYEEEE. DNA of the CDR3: TGTGCCAGCAGCTTCAGGGACACGGAAAAAGCTTTCTTT. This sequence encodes CASSFRDTEKAFF.

DNA for the CDR3: TGTGCCACTAGCGACAGGGGAGTGGGTGAAAAACTGTTTTTT. Amino acid sequence: CATSDRGVGEKLFF. V usage is TRBV24-1 and J usage is TRBJ1-4, with 8 bases matching TRBD1. The germline V gene encodes CDR1 KGHDR and CDR2 SFDVKD. The CDR3 is 14 amino acids. V lost 10 bases, J lost 7 bases, and 10 bases stayed unmatched.

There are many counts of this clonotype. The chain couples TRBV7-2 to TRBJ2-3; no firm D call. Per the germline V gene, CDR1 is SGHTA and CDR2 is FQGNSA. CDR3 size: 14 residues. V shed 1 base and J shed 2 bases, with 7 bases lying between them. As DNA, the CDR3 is TGTGCCAGCAGCTTAGTCGGCGCCACAGATACGCAGTATTTT. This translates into CASSLVGATDTQYF.

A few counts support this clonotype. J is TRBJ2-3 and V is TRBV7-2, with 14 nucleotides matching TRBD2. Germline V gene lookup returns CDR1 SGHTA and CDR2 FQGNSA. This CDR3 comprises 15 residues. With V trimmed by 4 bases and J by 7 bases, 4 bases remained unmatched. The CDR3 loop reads CASSSTSGGANTQYF. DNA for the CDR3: TGTGCCAGCAGCTCGACTAGCGGGGGGGCAAATACGCAGTATTTT.

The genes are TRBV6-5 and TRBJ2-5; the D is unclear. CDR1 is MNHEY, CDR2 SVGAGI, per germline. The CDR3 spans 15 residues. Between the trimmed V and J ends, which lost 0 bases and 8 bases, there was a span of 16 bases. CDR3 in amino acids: CASSYSARIQGTQYF. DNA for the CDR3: TGTGCCAGCAGTTACTCGGCCAGGATCCAAGGAACCCAGTACTTC.

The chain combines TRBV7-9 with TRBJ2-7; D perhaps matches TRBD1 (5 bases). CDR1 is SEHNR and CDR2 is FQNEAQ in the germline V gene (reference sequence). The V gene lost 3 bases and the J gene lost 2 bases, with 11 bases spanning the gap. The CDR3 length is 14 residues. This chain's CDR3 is CASSLANRTYEQYF. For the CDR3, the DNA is TGTGCCAGCAGCTTGGCTAACAGGACCTACGAGCAGTACTTC.

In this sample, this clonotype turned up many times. The CDR3 DNA follows: TGCGCCAGCAGCCCCGGGGACGGAGGATCCTACGAGCAGTACTTC. It codes for CASSPGDGGSYEQYF. The gene calls are TRBV5-1 and TRBJ2-7, with D possibly called TRBD1 or TRBD2 (5 bases each). Per germline, CDR1 SGHRS and CDR2 YFSETQ. The CDR3 spans 15 residues. V shed 4 bases and J shed 1 base, with 15 bases lying between them.

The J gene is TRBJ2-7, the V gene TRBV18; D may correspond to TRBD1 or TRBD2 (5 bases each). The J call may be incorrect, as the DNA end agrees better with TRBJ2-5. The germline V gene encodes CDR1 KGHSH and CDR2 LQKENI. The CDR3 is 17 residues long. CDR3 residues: CASSPRLWDERSETQYF. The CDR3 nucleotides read TGTGCCAGCTCACCAAGGCTTTGGGACGAGCGTTCGGAGACCCAGTACTTC.

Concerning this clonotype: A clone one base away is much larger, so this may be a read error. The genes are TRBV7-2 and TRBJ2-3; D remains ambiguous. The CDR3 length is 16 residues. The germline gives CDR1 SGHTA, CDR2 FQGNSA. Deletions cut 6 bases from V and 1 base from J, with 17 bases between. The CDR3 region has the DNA TGTGCCAGCAGGCCCACTAACGCGACCGGCACAGATACGCAGTATTTT. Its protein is CASRPTNATGTDTQYF. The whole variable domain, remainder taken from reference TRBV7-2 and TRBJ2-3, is GAGVSQSPSNKVTEKGKDVELRCDPISGHTALYWYRQSLGQGLEFLIYFQGNSAPDKSGLPSDRFSAERTGGSVSTLTIQRTQQEDSAVYLCASRPTNATGTDTQYFGPGTRLTVL.

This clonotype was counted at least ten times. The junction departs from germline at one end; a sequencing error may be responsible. The CDR3 sequence: CASSQGLAGGNEQFF. CDR3 DNA: TGCGCCAGCAGCCAAGGGCTAGCGGGAGGCAATGAGCAGTTCTTC. This chain uses TRBV3-1 with TRBJ2-1, with 11 nucleotides matching TRBD2. The CDR3 runs 15 residues. The germline CDR1 and CDR2 sequences are LGHDT and YNNKEL (reference sequence).

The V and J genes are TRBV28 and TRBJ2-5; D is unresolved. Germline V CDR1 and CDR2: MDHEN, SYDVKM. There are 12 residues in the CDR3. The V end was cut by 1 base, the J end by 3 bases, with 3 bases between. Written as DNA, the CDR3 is TGTGCCAGCAGTTTATTAGAAGAGACCCAGTACTTC. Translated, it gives CASSLLEETQYF.

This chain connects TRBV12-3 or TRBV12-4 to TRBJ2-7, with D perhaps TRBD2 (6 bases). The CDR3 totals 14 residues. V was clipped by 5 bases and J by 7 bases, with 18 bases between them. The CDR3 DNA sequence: TGTGCCAGCAGTCCCGCGGGGAACCTCAATGAGCAGTACTTC. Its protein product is CASSPAGNLNEQYF.

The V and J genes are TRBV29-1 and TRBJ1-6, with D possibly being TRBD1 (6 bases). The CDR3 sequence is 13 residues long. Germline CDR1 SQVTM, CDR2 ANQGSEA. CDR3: CSASEGVNSPLHF. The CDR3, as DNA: TGCAGTGCTAGCGAGGGGGTGAATTCACCCCTCCACTTT.

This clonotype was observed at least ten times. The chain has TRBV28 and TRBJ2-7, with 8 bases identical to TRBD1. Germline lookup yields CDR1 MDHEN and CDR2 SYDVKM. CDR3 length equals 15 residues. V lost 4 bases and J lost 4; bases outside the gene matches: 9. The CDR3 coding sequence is TGTGCCAGCAGTTCCTATGGACAGGGTGGTTACGAGCAGTACTTC. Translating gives CASSSYGQGGYEQYF.

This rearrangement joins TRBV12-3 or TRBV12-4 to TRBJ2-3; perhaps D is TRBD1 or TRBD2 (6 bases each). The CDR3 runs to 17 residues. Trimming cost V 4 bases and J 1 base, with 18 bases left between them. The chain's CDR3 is CASSSRGTRRGTDTQYF. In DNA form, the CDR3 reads TGTGCCAGCAGTTCCAGGGGCACCCGGAGGGGCACAGATACGCAGTATTTT.

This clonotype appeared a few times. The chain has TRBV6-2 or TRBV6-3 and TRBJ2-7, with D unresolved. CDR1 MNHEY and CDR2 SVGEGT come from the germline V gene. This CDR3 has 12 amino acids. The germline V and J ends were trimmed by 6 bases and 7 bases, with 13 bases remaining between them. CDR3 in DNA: TGTGCCAGCAGGGAGTCCCCGAAAGAGCAGTACTTC. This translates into CASRESPKEQYF.

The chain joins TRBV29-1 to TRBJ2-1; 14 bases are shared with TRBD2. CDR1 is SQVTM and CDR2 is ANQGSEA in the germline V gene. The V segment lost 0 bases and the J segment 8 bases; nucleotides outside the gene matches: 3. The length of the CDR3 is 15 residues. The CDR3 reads CSVEEVTSGGDEQFF. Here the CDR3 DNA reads TGCAGCGTTGAAGAGGTGACTAGCGGGGGGGATGAGCAGTTCTTC.

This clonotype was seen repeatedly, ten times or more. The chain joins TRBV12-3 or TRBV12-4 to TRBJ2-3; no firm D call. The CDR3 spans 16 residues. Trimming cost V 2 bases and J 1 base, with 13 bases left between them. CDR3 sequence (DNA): TGTGCCAGCAGTTTAAGACGCCACCGGGGCACAGATACGCAGTATTTT. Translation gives CASSLRRHRGTDTQYF.

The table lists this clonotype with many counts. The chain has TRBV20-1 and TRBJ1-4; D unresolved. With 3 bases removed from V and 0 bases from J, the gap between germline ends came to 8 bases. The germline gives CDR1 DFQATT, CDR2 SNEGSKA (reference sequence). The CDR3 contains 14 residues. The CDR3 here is CSARQSSTNEKLFF. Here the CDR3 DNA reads TGCAGTGCTAGGCAGTCGTCAACTAATGAAAAACTGTTTTTT.

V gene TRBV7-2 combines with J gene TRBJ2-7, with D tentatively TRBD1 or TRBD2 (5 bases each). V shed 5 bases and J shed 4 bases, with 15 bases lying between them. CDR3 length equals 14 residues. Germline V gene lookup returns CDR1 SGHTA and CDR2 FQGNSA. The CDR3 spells CASSNRDGGYEQYF. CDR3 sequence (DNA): TGTGCCAGCAGCAACCGGGACGGAGGATACGAGCAGTACTTC. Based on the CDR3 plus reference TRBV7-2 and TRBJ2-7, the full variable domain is GAGVSQSPSNKVTEKGKDVELRCDPISGHTALYWYRQSLGQGLEFLIYFQGNSAPDKSGLPSDRFSAERTGGSVSTLTIQRTQQEDSAVYLCASSNRDGGYEQYFGPGTRLTVT.

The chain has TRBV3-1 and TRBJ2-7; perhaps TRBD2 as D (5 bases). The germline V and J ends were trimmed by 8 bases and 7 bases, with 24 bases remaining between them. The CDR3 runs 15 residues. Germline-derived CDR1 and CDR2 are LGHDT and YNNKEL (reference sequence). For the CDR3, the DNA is TGTGCCAGCGAAAGGATGGCAGGTAGAGGGAAGGAGCAGTACTTC. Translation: CASERMAGRGKEQYF.